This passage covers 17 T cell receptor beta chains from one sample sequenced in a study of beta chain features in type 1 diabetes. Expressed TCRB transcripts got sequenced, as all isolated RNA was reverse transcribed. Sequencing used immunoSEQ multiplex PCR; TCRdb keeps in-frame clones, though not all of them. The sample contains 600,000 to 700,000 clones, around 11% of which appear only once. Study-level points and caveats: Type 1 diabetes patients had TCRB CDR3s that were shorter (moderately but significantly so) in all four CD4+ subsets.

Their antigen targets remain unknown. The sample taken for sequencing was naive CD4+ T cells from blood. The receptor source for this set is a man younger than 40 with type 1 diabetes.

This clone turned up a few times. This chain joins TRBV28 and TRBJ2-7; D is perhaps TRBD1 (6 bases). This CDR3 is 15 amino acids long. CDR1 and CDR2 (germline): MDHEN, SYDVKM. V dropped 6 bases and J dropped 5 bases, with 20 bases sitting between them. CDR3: CASSPFYRVAHEQYF. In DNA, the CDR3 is TGTGCCAGCAGCCCGTTTTACAGGGTTGCCCACGAGCAGTACTTC. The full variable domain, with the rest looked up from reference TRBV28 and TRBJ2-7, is DVKVTQSSRYLVKRTGEKVFLECVQDMDHENMFWYRQDPGLGLRLIYFSYDVKMKEKGDIPEGYSVSREKKERFSLILESASTNQTSMYLCASSPFYRVAHEQYFGPGTRLTVT.

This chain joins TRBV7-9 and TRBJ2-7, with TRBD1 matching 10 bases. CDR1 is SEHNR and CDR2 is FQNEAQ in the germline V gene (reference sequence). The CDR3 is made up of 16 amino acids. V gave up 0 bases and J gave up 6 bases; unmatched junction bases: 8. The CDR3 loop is CASSLASGTGVFEQYF. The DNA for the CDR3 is TGTGCCAGCAGCTTAGCCTCCGGGACAGGGGTTTTCGAGCAGTACTTC.

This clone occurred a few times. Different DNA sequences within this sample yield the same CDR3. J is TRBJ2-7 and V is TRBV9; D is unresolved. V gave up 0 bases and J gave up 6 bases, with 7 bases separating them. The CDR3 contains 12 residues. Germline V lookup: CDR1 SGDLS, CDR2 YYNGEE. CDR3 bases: TGTGCCAGCAGCGTAGCGCAAGGCGAGCAGTACTTC. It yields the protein CASSVAQGEQYF.

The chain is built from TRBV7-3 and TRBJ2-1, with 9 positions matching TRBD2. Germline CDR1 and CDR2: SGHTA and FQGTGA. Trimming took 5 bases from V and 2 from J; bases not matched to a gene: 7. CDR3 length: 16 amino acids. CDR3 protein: CASSIQRGAPYNEQFF. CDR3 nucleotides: TGTGCCAGCAGCATACAGCGGGGGGCTCCCTACAATGAGCAGTTCTTC.

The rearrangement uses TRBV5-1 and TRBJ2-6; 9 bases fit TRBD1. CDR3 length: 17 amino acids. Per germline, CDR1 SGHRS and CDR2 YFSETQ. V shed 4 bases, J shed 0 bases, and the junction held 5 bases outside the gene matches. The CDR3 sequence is CASSNRDRDSGANVLTF. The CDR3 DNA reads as TGCGCCAGCAGCAACCGGGACAGGGACTCTGGGGCCAACGTCCTGACTTTC.

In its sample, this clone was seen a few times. The DNA for the CDR3 is TGTGCCAGTAGTATGTCCTGGGGAGTAGATACGCAGTATTTT. This encodes CASSMSWGVDTQYF. The rearrangement joins TRBV19 to TRBJ2-3; a possible D gene is TRBD2 (5 bases). With 3 bases removed from V and 5 bases from J, the gap between germline ends came to 12 bases. Looked up from germline, CDR1 is LNHDA and CDR2 is SQIVND (reference sequence). CDR3 length: 14 residues.

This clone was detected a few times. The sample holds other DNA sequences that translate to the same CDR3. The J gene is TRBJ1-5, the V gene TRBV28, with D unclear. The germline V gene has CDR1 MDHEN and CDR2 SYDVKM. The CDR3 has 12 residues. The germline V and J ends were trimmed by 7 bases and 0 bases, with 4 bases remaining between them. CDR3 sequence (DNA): TGTGCCAGCATGGATAGCAATCAGCCCCAGCATTTT. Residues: CASMDSNQPQHF.

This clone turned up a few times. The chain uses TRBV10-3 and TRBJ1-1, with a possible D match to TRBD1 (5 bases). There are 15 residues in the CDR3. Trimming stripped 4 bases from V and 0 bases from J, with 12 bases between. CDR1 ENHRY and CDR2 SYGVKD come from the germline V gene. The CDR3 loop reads CAISGSGQLNTEAFF. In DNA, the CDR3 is TGTGCCATCAGTGGCTCGGGGCAGTTGAACACTGAAGCTTTCTTT.

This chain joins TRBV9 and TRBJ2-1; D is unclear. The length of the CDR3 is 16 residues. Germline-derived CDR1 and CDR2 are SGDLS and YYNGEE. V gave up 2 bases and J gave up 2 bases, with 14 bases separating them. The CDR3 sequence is CASSVGVEFPYNEQFF. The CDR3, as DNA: TGTGCCAGCAGCGTTGGGGTAGAGTTCCCCTACAATGAGCAGTTCTTC.

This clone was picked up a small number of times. Here the CDR3 DNA reads TGTGCCAGCAGCCAAGAGTTCCGGGCCCTTAATGAAAAACTGTTTTTT. Its translation is CASSQEFRALNEKLFF. The V gene is TRBV4-2, the J gene TRBJ1-4; D unresolved. The V end lost 0 bases, the J end lost 4 bases, and 12 bases lay between the germline ends. This CDR3 contains 16 residues. Per germline, CDR1 LGHNA and CDR2 YNFKEQ.

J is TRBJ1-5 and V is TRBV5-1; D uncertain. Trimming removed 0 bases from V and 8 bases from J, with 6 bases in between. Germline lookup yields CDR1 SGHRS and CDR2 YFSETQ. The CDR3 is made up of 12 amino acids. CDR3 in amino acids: CASSLGGEPQHF. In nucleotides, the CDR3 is TGCGCCAGCAGCTTGGGCGGTGAGCCCCAGCATTTT. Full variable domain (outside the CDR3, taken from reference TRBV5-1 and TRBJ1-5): KAGVTQTPRYLIKTRGQQVTLSCSPISGHRSVSWYQQTPGQGLQFLFEYFSETQRNKGNFPGRFSGRQFSNSRSEMNVSTLELGDSALYLCASSLGGEPQHFGDGTRLSIL.

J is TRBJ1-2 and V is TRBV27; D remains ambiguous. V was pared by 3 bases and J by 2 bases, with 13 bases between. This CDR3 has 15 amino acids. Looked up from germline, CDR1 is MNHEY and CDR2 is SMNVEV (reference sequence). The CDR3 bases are TGTGCCAGCAGTTTGGGGTGGAGCGACAACTATGGCTACACCTTC. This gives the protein CASSLGWSDNYGYTF.

CDR3 nucleotides: TGTGCCAGCAGCTTATGGGACAGGAACACTGAAGCTTTCTTT. Its protein product is CASSLWDRNTEAFF. The rearrangement joins TRBV7-3 to TRBJ1-1, with TRBD1 identical over 7 bases. Germline CDR1 and CDR2: SGHTA and FQGTGA. V lost 2 bases to trimming and J lost 1 base; unmatched junction nucleotides: 1. There are 14 residues in the CDR3.

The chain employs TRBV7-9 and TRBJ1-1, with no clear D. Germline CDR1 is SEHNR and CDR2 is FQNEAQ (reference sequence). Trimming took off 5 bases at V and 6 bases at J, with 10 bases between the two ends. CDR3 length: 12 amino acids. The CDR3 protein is CASSINTPEAFF. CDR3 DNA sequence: TGTGCCAGCAGCATCAACACACCTGAAGCTTTCTTT.

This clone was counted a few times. This CDR3 reads CASSLSSNQPQHF. The CDR3 DNA reads TGTGCCAGCAGCTTGAGTAGCAATCAGCCCCAGCATTTT. V usage is TRBV7-2 and J usage is TRBJ1-5; D remains unclear. V gave up 3 bases and J gave up 0 bases, with 3 bases separating them. Germline V gene data show CDR1 as SGHTA and CDR2 as FQGNSA. CDR3 length equals 13 residues.

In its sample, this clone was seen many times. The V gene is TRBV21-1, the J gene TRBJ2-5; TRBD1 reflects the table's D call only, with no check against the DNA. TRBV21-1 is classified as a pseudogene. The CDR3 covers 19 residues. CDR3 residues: CASSKIGRGPPMGLETQYF. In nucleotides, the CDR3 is TGTGCCAGCAGCAAAATAGGCAGGGGACCCCCAATGGGGTTAGAGACCCAGTACTTC.

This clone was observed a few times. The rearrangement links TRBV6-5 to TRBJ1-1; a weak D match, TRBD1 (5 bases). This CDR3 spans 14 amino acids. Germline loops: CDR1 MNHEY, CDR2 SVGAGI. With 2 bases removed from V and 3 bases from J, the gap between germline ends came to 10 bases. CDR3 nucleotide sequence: TGTGCCAGCAGTTACGGGGGTGGGTACACTGAAGCTTTCTTT. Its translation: CASSYGGGYTEAFF.